This record concerns one T cell receptor beta chain sequence. No cognate antigen has been identified for it. No base quality information exists; no much larger clone differs at one position. The V and J ends are trimmed by 3 bases and 3 bases, leaving 20 bases between them. Inclusive of the bounding cysteine and phenylalanine, the CDR3 is 17 residues long. The sequence is cut down to CDR3 DNA, 51 bases in frame from base 1. CDR1 SGHNT and CDR2 YENEEA are derived from the germline V gene. The sample comes from a study of T cell changes during pregnancy in multiple sclerosis (dated by TCRdb to 2018 to 2020). Describing the broader study: In women with multiple sclerosis, the researchers looked at how the T cell repertoire shifted as pregnancy progressed.

The method behind the library was the immunoSEQ multiplex PCR assay. What TCRdb holds here is the immuneACCESS table cut down to in-frame rearrangements. Part of the clones is not present; checked against another copy, under half of the missing clones reflect an unresolved V gene, and the others are unexplained. The sample has fewer than 15,000 clones on record, approximately 91% of them singletons. The ten biggest clones cover 8.7% of the sample. The sequence came from a female donor with multiple sclerosis, enrolled in a pregnancy study. The source was CD8+ T cells from peripheral blood mononuclear cells, collected in the first trimester of pregnancy. The chain couples TRBV11-3 to TRBJ2-5; TRBD2 might be the D gene, on 6 matching bases. The nucleotide sequence is TGTGCCAGCAGCTTGGGGACTTCGGGATACTCTAAAGAGACCCAGTACTTC. Translated, it gives CASSLGTSGYSKETQYF.